This entry is about one T cell receptor beta chain. The data belong to a study of T cell changes during pregnancy in multiple sclerosis. Some clones are missing from TCRdb's copy, which holds only in-frame ones; the method was immunoSEQ multiplex PCR. The sample has fewer than 100,000 clones, about 92% seen once; the top ten hold around 2.6%. The trim removed 4 bases at V and 5 bases at J, leaving 8 bases unmatched. Germline CDR1 and CDR2: SGHTA and FQGTGA. The CDR3 runs 16 residues. The V gene is TRBV7-3, the J gene TRBJ2-2; 9 bases are shared with TRBD1. Sequences were derived from peripheral blood, sampled after pregnancy. This sequence was found in a female donor in good health, enrolled as a control in a pregnancy study. CDR3 coding DNA: TGTGCCAGCAGCTCCCCCGGGACAGGGAAGACCGGGGAGCTGTTTTTT. It translates to CASSSPGTGKTGELFF. Full variable domain (rest looked up from reference TRBV7-3 and TRBJ2-2): GAGVSQTPSNKVTEKGKYVELRCDPISGHTALYWYRQSLGQGPEFLIYFQGTGAADDSGLPNDRFFAVRPEGSVSTLKIQRTERGDSAVYLCASSSPGTGKTGELFFGEGSRLTVL.